The clone carrying this T cell receptor (beta chain) was recorded many times. The data were taken from a study of T cells in Graves' hyperthyroidism and ophthalmopathy. Amplified TCR beta CDR3 regions derived from RNA transcripts. Initially, a first-round RT-PCR of the TCR CDR3 employed the HTBI primer set. MiXCR was run by TCRdb on the multiplex PCR reads, yielding one entry per CDR3 protein. Of hundreds of thousands of distinct CDR3 sequences in the sample, around 13% were seen once. CDR1 and CDR2 (germline): LNHNV, YYDKDF (reference sequence). V shed 5 bases and J shed 2 bases, with 14 bases lying between them. The CDR3 is made up of 15 amino acids.

This chain links TRBV15 with TRBJ2-3, with D perhaps TRBD1 (6 bases). What was sequenced was blood. This TCR was sampled from a woman between 50 and 59 years old with Graves' ophthalmopathy. This CDR3 is CATSPRDRLTDTQYF. CDR3 bases: TGTGCCACCAGCCCTAGAGACAGGCTCACAGATACGCAGTATTTT.